This TCR beta chain was retrieved from a study of persistence of HIV-infected CD4 T cells. Overall study: Donors had been on suppressive ART for a median of around 8 years. Overall study findings and caveats: Compared with CD3/CD28-stimulated cells, CMV- and Gag-responding cells showed lower TCRbeta richness.

The germline gives CDR1 MNHNS, CDR2 SASEGT. V was pared by 3 bases and J by 4 bases, with 12 bases of the junction left unmatched. The CDR3 is made up of 16 amino acids. Cells were stimulated with CMV-infected fibroblast lysates at about 10 ug/mL. CD40L/CD69 double-negative CD45RO-high memory CD4+ T cells were collected. The libraries were made with immunoSEQ version 4 in survey mode. Sequencing used immunoSEQ multiplex PCR; TCRdb keeps in-frame clones, though not all of them. Of approximately 31,000 clones in the sample, 82% were seen once. About this clone itself: The antigen remains unidentified.

The rearrangement uses TRBV6-1 and TRBJ2-7; TRBD2 matches 7 bases. The material was CD4+ T cells sorted from PBMCs after approximately 19-hour stimulation, obtained from a patient who received antiretroviral therapy. This TCR was recovered from an adult woman with HIV who was CMV-seropositive. The CDR3 region is CASSEALSGYPYEQYF. The CDR3 coding sequence is TGTGCCAGCAGTGAGGCCCTTAGCGGGTACCCTTACGAGCAGTACTTC.